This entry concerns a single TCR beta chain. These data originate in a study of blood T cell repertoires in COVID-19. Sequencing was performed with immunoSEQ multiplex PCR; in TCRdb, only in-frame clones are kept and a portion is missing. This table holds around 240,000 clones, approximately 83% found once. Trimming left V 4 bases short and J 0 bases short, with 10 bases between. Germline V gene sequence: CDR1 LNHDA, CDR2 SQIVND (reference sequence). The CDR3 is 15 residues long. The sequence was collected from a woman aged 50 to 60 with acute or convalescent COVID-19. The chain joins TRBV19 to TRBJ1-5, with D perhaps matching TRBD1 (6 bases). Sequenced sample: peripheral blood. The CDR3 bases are TGTGCCAGTAGTAAGAACAGGGTTAGCAATCAGCCCCAGCATTTT. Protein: CASSKNRVSNQPQHF.